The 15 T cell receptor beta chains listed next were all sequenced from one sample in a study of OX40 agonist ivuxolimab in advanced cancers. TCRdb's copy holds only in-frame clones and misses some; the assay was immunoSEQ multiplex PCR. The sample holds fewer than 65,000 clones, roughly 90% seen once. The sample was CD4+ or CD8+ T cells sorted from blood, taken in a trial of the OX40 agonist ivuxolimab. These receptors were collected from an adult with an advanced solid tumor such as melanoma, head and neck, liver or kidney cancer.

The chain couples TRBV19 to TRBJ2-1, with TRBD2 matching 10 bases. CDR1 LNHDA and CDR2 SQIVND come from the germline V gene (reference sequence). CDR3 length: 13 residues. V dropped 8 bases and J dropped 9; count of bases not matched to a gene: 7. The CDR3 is CASLAGGVGEQFF. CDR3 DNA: TGTGCCAGTTTAGCGGGGGGAGTAGGTGAGCAGTTCTTC.

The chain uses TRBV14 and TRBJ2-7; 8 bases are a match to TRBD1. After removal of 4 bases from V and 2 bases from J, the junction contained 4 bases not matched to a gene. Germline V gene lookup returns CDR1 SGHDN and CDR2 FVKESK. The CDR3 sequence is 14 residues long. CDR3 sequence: CASSPKQGAYEQYF. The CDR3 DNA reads TGTGCCAGCAGCCCTAAACAGGGGGCCTACGAGCAGTACTTC. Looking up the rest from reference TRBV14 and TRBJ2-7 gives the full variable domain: EAGVTQFPSHSVIEKGQTVTLRCDPISGHDNLYWYRRVMGKEIKFLLHFVKESKQDESGMPNNRFLAERTGGTYSTLKVQPAELEDSGVYFCASSPKQGAYEQYFGPGTRLTVT.

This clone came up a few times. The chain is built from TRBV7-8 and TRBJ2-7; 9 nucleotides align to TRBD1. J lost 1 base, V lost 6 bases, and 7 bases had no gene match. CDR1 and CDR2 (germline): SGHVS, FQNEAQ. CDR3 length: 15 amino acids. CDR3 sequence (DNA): TGTGCCAGCAGGGTTCAGACAGGGGGATCCTACGAGCAGTACTTC. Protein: CASRVQTGGSYEQYF. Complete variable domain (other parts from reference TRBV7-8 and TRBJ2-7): GAGVSQSPRYKVAKRGQDVALRCDPISGHVSLFWYQQALGQGPEFLTYFQNEAQLDKSGLPSDRFFAERPEGSVSTLKIQRTQQEDSAVYLCASRVQTGGSYEQYFGPGTRLTVT.

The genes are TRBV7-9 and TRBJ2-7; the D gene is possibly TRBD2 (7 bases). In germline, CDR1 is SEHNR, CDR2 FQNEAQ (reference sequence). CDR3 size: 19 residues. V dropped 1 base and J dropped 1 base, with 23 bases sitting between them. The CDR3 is CASSLVNVISGGWSYEQYF. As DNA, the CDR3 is TGTGCCAGCAGCTTAGTAAACGTCATATCGGGGGGCTGGTCCTACGAGCAGTACTTC.

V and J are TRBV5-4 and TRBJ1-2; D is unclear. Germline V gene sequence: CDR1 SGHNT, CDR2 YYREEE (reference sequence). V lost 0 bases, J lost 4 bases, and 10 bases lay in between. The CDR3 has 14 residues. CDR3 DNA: TGTGCCAGCAGCTTGGGCTATGGGATCTATGGCTACACCTTC. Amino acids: CASSLGYGIYGYTF.

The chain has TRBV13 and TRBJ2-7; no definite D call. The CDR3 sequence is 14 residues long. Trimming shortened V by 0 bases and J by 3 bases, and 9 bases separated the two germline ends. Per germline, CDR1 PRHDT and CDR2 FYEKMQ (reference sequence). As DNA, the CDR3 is TGTGCCAGCAGCTTAGGAGACACTGTCTACGAGCAGTACTTC. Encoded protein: CASSLGDTVYEQYF.

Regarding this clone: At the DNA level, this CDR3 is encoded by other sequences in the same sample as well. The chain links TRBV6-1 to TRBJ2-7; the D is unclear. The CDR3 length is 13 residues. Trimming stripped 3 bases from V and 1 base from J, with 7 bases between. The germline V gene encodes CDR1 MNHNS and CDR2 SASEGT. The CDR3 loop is CASSDFSSYEQYF. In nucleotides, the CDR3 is TGTGCCAGCAGTGATTTCAGTTCCTACGAGCAGTACTTC.

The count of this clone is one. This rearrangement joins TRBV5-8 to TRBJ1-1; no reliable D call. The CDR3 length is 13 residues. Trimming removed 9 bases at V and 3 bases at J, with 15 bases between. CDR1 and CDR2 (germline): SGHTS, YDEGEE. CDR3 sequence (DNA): TGTGCCAACGGCCGGGAGGCAGACACTGAAGCTTTCTTT. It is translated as CANGREADTEAFF.

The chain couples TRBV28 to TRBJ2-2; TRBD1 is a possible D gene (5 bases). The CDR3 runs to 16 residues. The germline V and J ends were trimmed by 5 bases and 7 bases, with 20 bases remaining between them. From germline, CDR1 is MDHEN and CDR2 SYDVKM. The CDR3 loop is CASSPPITGYDGELFF. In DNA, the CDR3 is TGTGCCAGCAGTCCTCCCATTACAGGCTACGACGGGGAGCTGTTTTTT.

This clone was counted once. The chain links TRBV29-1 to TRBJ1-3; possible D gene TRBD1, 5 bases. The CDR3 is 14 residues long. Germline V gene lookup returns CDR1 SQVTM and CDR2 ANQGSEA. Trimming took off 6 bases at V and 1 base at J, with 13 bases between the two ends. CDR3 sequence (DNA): TGCAGCGTGGAAAACCACAGGTCTGGAAACACCATATATTTT. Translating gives CSVENHRSGNTIYF. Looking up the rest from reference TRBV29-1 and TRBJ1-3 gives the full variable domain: SAVISQKPSRDICQRGTSLTIQCQVDSQVTMMFWYRQQPGQSLTLIATANQGSEATYESGFVIDKFPISRPNLTFSTLTVSNMSPEDSSIYLCSVENHRSGNTIYFGEGSWLTVV.

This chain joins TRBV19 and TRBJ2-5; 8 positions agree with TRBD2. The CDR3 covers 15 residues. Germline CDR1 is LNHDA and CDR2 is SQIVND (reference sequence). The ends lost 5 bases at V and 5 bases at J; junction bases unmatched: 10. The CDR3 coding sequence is TGTGCCAGTAGTTCTCGGGGAGCGGGGGCGGAGACCCAGTACTTC. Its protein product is CASSSRGAGAETQYF.

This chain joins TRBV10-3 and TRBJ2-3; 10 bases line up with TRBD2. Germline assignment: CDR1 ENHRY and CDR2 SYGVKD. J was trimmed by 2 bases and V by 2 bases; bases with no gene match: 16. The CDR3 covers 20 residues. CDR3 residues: CAISEPASGGGKSSTDTQYF. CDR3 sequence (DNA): TGTGCCATCAGTGAGCCCGCAAGCGGGGGGGGCAAAAGTTCCACAGATACGCAGTATTTT.

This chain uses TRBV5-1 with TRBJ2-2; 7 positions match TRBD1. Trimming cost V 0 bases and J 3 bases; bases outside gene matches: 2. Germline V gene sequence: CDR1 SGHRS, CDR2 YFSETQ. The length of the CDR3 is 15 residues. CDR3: CASSLAQGDTGELFF. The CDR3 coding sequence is TGCGCCAGCAGCTTGGCGCAGGGGGACACCGGGGAGCTGTTTTTT.

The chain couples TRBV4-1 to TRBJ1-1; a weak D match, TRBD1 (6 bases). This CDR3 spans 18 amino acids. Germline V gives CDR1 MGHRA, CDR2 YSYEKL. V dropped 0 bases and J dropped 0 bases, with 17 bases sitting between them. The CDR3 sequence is CASSQEVPQGYMNTEAFF. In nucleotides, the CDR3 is TGCGCCAGCAGCCAAGAGGTCCCACAGGGATATATGAACACTGAAGCTTTCTTT.

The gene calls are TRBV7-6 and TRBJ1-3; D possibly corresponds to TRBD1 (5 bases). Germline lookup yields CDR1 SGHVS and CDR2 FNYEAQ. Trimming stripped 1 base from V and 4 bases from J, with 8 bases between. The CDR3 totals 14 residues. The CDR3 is CASSLGGAGNTIYF. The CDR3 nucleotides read TGTGCCAGCAGCTTAGGAGGGGCGGGAAACACCATATATTTT.